This T cell receptor (beta chain) emerged from a study of T cells after posttransplantation cyclophosphamide. Controls had myeloablative marrow grafts with methotrexate and calcineurin inhibitor, sampled at 1 year. A note on this clone: The antigen is not known.

Findings and caveats of the study: TRB overlap between skin or GI tissue T cells and blood was limited. After PTCy, TRB diversity resembled that of CNI/methotrexate controls. Later post-transplant blood repertoires were often dominated by donor CD8+ memory clones.

Looked up from germline, CDR1 is MDHEN and CDR2 is SYDVKM. Losses at the gene ends were 3 bases for V and 0 bases for J; bases not matched to a gene: 5. This CDR3 is built from 16 residues. Data came from immunoSEQ multiplex PCR; TCRdb stores just in-frame clones and leaves some out. Counted here are more than 15,000 clones, over 75% occurring once; the ten biggest clones make up 3.5%. The V and J genes are TRBV28 and TRBJ2-7, with 10 bases identical to TRBD2. The sequencing used PBMCs, collected after an allogeneic stem cell transplant with a calcineurin inhibitor and methotrexate. The source is a male patient aged 45 to 59 who received an allogeneic stem cell transplant from an unrelated donor, was CMV-positive, and had chronic GVHD only. Some T cells may have originated in the graft donor. The CDR3 spells CASSFGTSDPSYEQYF. CDR3 bases: TGTGCCAGCAGTTTCGGGACTAGCGATCCCTCCTACGAGCAGTACTTC.